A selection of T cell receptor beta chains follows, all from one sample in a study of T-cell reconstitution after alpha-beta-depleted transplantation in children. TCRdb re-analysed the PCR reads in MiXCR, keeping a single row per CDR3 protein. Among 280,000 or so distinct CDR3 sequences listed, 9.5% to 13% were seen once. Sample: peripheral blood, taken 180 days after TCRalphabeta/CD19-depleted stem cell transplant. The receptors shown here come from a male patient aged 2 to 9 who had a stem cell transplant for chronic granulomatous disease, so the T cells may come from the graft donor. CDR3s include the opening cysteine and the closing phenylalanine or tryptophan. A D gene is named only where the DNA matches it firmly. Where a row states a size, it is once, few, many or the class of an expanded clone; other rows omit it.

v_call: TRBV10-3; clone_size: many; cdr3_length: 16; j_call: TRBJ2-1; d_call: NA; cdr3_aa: CAISESLFSSYNEQFF; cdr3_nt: TGTGCCATCAGTGAGTCGCTATTCAGCTCCTACAATGAGCAGTTCTTC
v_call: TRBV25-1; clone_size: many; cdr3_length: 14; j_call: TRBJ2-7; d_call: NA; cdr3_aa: CASSEFGDGYEQYF; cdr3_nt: TGTGCCAGCAGTGAATTTGGGGACGGCTACGAGCAGTACTTC
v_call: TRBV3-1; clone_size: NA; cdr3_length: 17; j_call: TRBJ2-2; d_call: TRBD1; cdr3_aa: CATSKDIRGTNTGELFF; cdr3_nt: TGTGCCACCAGCAAGGACATCAGGGGGACGAACACCGGGGAGCTGTTTTTT
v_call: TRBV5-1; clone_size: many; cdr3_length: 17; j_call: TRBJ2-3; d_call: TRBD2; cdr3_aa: CASSLAFGGVYTDTQYF; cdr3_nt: TGCGCCAGCAGCTTGGCCTTTGGGGGGGTCTACACAGATACGCAGTATTTT
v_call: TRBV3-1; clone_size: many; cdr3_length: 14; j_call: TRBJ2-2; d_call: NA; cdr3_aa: CASSQGQAAGELFF; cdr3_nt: TGTGCCAGCAGCCAAGGGCAGGCCGCCGGGGAGCTGTTTTTT
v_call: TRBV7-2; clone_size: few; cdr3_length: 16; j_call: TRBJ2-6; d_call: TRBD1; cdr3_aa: CASSRQGDSGANVLTF; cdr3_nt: TGTGCCAGCAGCAGACAGGGGGACTCTGGGGCCAACGTCCTGACTTTC
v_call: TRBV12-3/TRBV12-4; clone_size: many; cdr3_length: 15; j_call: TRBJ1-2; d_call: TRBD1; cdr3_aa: CASSRQGQGNYGYTF; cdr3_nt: TGTGCCAGCAGCAGACAGGGACAGGGGAACTATGGCTACACCTTC
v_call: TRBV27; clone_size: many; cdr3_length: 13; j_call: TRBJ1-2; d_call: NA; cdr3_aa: CASSFQGYYGYTF; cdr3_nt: TGTGCCAGCAGTTTTCAGGGGTACTATGGCTACACCTTC
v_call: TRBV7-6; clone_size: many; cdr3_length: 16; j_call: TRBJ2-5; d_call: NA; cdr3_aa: CASSLDARYRQETQYF; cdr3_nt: TGTGCCAGCAGCTTAGACGCTCGGTATAGACAAGAGACCCAGTACTTC
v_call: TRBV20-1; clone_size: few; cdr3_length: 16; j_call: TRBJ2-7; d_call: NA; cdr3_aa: CSARLPGAPNPYEQYF; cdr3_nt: TGCAGTGCTAGACTCCCGGGGGCTCCAAACCCTTACGAGCAGTACTTC
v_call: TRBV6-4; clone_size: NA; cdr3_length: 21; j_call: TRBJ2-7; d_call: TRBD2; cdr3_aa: CASSDSNSGTSGPLSSYEQYF; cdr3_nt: TGTGCCAGCAGTGACTCGAACTCGGGAACTAGCGGGCCTCTGAGCTCCTACGAGCAGTACTTC
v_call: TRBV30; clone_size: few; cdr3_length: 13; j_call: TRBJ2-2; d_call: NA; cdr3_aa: CAWSETVTGELFF; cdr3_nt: TGTGCCTGGAGTGAGACAGTAACCGGGGAGCTGTTTTTT
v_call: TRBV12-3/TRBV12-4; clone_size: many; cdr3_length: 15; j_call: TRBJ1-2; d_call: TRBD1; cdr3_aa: CASRSTGTGPYGYTF; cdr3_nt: TGTGCCAGCAGAAGTACCGGGACAGGGCCTTATGGCTACACCTTC
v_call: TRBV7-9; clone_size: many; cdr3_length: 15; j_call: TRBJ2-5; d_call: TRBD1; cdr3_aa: CASSRTSTGTVTQYF; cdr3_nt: TGTGCCAGCAGCAGAACCTCGACAGGGACGGTGACCCAGTACTTC
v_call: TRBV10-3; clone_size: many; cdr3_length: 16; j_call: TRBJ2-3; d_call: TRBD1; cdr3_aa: CAIRDSDRGATDTQYF; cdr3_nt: TGTGCCATCAGAGATTCGGACAGGGGAGCCACAGATACGCAGTATTTT
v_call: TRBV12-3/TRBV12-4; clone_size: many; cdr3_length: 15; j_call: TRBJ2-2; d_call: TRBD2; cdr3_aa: CASSLPRGDTGELFF; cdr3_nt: TGTGCCAGCAGTCTACCGCGGGGGGACACCGGGGAGCTGTTTTTT
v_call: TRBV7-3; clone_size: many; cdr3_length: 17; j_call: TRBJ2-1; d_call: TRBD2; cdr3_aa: CASSLIRREGLKNEQFF; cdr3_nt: TGTGCCAGCAGCTTAATCCGGCGGGAGGGCCTAAAGAATGAGCAGTTCTTC
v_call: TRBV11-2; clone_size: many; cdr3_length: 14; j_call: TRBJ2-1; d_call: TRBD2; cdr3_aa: CASSLAGGPNKQFF; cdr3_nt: TGTGCCAGCAGTCTAGCGGGAGGACCCAATAAGCAGTTCTTC
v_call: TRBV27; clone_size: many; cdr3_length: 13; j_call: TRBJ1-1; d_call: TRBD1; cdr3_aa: CASSLYGQAEAFF; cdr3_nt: TGTGCCAGCAGTTTATATGGACAGGCAGAAGCTTTCTTT
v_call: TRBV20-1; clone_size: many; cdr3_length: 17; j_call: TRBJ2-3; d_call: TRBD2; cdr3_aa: CSAPRSAGRGDSDTQYF; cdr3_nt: TGCAGTGCGCCAAGGTCGGCCGGGCGGGGGGACTCAGATACGCAGTATTTT
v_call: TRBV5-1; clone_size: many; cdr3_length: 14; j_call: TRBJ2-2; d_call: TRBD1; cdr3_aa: CASRTGGNTGELFF; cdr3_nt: TGCGCCAGCAGAACAGGGGGCAACACCGGGGAGCTGTTTTTT
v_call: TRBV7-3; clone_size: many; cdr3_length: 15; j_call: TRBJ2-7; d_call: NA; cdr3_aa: CASSLSGRPPDEQYF; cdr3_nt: TGTGCCAGCAGCTTATCGGGACGCCCTCCTGACGAGCAGTACTTC
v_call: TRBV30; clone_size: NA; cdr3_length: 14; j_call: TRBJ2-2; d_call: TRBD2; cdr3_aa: CAWNSGRTTWELFF; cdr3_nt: TGTGCCTGGAACAGCGGGAGGACCACCTGGGAGCTGTTTTTT
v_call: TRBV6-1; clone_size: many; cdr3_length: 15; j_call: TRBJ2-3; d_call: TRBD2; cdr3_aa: CASKESGRGSDTQYF; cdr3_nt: TGTGCCAGCAAGGAAAGCGGGAGAGGGTCAGATACGCAGTATTTT